This TCR beta chain was obtained from a study of siplizumab effects on memory and regulatory T cells. The study, taken as a whole, reports: Roughly 75-97% of proliferating CD4+ or CD8+ clones lacked a naive or memory phenotype that could be assigned. A minor share of alloreactive clones matched unstimulated subsets. Memory T cells appeared less diverse than naive cells, which seemed to contribute substantially to alloresponse. Where siplizumab was present, mappable alloreactive CD4+ clones averaged 68.8% Treg-derived, compared with approximately 29% in controls.

The method was immunoSEQ multiplex PCR; TCRdb's version includes in-frame clones alone and lacks a portion of them. The sample comprises roughly 120,000 clones, 90% to 95% of which are singletons, and roughly 1.8% rests with the top ten. Germline CDR1 KGHSH, CDR2 LQKENI. V lost 4 bases and J lost 0, with 7 bases in between. The CDR3 runs to 14 residues. Notes on this clone: Its antigen is not known.

The genes are TRBV18 and TRBJ2-1; D remains unclear. This TCR derives from a human donor in good health. Sequencing was carried out using non-Treg CD4+ T cells sorted from blood. CDR3: CASSRSNSYNEQFF. The DNA of the CDR3 is TGTGCCAGCTCACGGTCGAACTCCTACAATGAGCAGTTCTTC.